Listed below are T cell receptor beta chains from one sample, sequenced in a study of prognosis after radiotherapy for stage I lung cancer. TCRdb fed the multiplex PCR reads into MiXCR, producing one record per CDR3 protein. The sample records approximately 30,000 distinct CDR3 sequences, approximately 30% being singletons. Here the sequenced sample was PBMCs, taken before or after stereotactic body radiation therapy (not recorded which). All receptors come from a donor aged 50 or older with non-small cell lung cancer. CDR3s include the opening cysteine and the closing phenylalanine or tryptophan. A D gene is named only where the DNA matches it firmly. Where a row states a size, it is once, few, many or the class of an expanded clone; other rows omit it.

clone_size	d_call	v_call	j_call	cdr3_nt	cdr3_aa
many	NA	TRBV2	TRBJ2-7	TGTGCCAGCAATGGGGGGCGGTACGAGCAGTACTTC	CASNGGRYEQYF
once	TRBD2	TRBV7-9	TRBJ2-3	TGTTCCAGCAGTTTCGGACTAGCTGCCACAGATACGCAGTATTTT	CSSSFGLAATDTQYF
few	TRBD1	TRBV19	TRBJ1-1	TGTGCCAGTAGTATTCCCCTGACAGGGTACTACACTGAAGCTTTCTTT	CASSIPLTGYYTEAFF
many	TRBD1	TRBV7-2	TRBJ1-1	TGTGCCAGCAGCCCCGGACAGGGGGCAAGGTTGTACACTGAAGCTTTCTTT	CASSPGQGARLYTEAFF
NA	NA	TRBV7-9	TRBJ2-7	TGTGCCAGCAGCTTGAAAATCGTATCCTACGAGCAGTACTTC	CASSLKIVSYEQYF
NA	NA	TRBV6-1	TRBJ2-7	TGTGCCAGCAGAGCCGGGACCCTCTCTCGCAGGCTTTATCAGTACTTC	CASRAGTLSRRLYQYF
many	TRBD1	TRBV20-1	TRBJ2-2	TGCAGTGCTAGGTGGGACAGGGGGACCGGGGAGCTGTTTTTT	CSARWDRGTGELFF
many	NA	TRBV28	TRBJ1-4	TGTGCCAGCACCTATGGGACAACTAATGAAAAACTGTTTTTT	CASTYGTTNEKLFF
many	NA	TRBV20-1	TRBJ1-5	TGCAGTGCTAGAGCCGGGACATATAGCAATCAGCCCCAGCATTTT	CSARAGTYSNQPQHF
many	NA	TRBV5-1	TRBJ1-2	TGCGCCAGCAGCTTGGAGGAGGGGCCCTATGGCTACACCTTC	CASSLEEGPYGYTF
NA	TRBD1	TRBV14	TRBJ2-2	TGTGCCAGCAGCCGCCTGGACAGGTTTCCCGGGGAGCTGTTTTTT	CASSRLDRFPGELFF
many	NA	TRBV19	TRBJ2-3	TGTGCCAGTAGTATATCAAGGGCCGCAGATACGCAGTATTTT	CASSISRAADTQYF
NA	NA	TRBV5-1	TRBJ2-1	TGCGCCAGCAGCCCGGGTACAGGAGGCAATGAGCAGTTCTTC	CASSPGTGGNEQFF
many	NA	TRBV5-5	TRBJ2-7	TGTGCCAGCAGCTTGAGGGAACTAGAAGACGAGCAGTACTTC	CASSLRELEDEQYF
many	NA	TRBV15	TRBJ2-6	TGTGCCACCCAACCCCGTTCTGGGGCCAACGTCCTGACTTTC	CATQPRSGANVLTF
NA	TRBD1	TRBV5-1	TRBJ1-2	TGCGCCAGCAGCTTGGACGGGACAGGGTATGGCTACACCTTC	CASSLDGTGYGYTF
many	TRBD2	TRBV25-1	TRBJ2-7	TGTGCCAGCAGTGAATACGCTAGCGGGAGAGACGAGCAGTACTTC	CASSEYASGRDEQYF
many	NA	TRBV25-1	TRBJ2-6	TGTGCCAGCAGTGCGTTATCTGGGGCCAACGTCCTGACTTTC	CASSALSGANVLTF
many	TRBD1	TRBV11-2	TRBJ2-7	TGTGCCAGCGAGGGACCGGGACAGAACTACGAGCAGTACTTC	CASEGPGQNYEQYF
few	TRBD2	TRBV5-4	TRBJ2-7	TGTGCCAGCAGCTTGGGAGCGGGGAGCTCCTACGAGCAGTACTTC	CASSLGAGSSYEQYF
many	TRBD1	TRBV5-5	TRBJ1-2	TGTGCCAGCAGCCGGGACGAATGGGACAGAGGTACCCGCTACACCTTC	CASSRDEWDRGTRYTF
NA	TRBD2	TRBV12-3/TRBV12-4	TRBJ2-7	TGTGCCAGCAGCCCTAACCCGCGGACTAGCGGGATCGACGAGCAGTACTTC	CASSPNPRTSGIDEQYF
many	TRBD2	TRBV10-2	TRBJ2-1	TGTGCCAGCAGCGGGGTTTCCTACAATGAGCAGTTCTTC	CASSGVSYNEQFF
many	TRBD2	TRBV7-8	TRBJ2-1	TGTGCCAGCAGCCCCCGTTTGATCGGGAGGAGATACAATGAGCAGTTCTTC	CASSPRLIGRRYNEQFF
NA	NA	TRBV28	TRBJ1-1	TGTGCCGGCAGTTTATATACCAGGGTGCCTTTCTTT	CAGSLYTRVPFF
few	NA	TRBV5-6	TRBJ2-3	TGTGCCAGCAGCCCCGAACCGAGGGCCTGGGACACAGATACGCAGTATTTT	CASSPEPRAWDTDTQYF
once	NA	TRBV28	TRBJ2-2	TGTGCCAGCAGTTTAGTCGCTGTGGTTGTTAACGGTGAGCTGTTTTTT	CASSLVAVVVNGELFF
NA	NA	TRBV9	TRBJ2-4	TGTGCCAGCAGCGTAGGAGGAGGGTGGCAAAACATTCAGTACTTC	CASSVGGGWQNIQYF